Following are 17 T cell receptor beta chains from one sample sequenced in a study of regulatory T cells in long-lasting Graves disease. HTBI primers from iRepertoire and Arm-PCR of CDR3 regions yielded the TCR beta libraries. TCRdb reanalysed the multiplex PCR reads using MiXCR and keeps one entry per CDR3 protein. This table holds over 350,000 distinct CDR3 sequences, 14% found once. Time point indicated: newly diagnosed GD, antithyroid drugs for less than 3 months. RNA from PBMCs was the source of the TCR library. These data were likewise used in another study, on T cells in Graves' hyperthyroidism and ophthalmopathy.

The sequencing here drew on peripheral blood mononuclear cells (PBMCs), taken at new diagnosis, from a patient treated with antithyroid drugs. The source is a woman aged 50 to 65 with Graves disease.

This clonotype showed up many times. The DNA for the CDR3 is TGTGCCAGCAGTTACTCCTCCCAGGGCCAGCCCCAGCATTTT. Protein: CASSYSSQGQPQHF. The rearrangement uses TRBV6-2 or TRBV6-3 and TRBJ1-5, with TRBD1 as a possible D gene (5 bases). V shed 0 bases and J shed 7 bases, with 10 bases lying between them. Germline V gives CDR1 MNHEY, CDR2 SVGEGT. CDR3 length equals 14 residues.

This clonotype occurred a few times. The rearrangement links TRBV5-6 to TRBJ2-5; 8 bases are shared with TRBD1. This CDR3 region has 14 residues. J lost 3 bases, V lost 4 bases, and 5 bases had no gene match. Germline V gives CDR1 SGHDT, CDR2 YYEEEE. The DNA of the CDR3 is TGTGCCAGCAGCCCACAGGGGGTAGAAGAGACCCAGTACTTC. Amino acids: CASSPQGVEETQYF.

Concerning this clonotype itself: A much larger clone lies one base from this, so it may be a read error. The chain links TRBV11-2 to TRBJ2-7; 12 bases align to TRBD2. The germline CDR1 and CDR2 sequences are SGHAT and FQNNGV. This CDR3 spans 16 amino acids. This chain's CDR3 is CASSLGQGLAGYERYF. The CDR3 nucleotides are TGTGCCAGCAGCTTAGGCCAGGGACTAGCGGGCTACGAGCGGTACTTC.

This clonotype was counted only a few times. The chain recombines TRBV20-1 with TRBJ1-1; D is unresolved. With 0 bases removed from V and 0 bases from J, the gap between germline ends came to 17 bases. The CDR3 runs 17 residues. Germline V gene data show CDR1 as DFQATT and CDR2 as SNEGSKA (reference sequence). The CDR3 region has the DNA TGCAGTGCTAGAGATCCCATGCTGAGATTCGTGAACACTGAAGCTTTCTTT. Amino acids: CSARDPMLRFVNTEAFF.

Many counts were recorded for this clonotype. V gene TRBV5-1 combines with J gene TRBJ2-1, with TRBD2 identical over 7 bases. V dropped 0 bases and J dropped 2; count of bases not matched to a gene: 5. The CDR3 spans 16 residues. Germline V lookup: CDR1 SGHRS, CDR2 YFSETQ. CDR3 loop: CASSLDGGSTYNEQFF. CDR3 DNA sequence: TGCGCCAGCAGCTTGGATGGCGGGAGCACCTACAATGAGCAGTTCTTC. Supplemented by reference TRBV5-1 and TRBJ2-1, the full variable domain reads KAGVTQTPRYLIKTRGQQVTLSCSPISGHRSVSWYQQTPGQGLQFLFEYFSETQRNKGNFPGRFSGRQFSNSRSEMNVSTLELGDSALYLCASSLDGGSTYNEQFFGPGTRLTVL.

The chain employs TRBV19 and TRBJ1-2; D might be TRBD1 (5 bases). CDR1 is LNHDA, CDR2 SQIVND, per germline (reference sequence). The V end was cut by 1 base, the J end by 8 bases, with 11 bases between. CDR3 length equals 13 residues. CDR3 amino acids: CASSIVSGAGYTF. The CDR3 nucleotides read TGTGCCAGTAGTATAGTGTCCGGGGCCGGCTACACCTTC.

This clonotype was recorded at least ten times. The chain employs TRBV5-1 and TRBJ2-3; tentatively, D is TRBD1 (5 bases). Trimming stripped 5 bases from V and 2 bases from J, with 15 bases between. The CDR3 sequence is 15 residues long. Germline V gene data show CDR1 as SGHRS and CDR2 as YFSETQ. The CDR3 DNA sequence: TGCGCCAGCAGGGCAGGGCCCGAACTCACAGATACGCAGTATTTT. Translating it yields CASRAGPELTDTQYF. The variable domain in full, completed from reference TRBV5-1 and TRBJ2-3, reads KAGVTQTPRYLIKTRGQQVTLSCSPISGHRSVSWYQQTPGQGLQFLFEYFSETQRNKGNFPGRFSGRQFSNSRSEMNVSTLELGDSALYLCASRAGPELTDTQYFGPGTRLTVL.

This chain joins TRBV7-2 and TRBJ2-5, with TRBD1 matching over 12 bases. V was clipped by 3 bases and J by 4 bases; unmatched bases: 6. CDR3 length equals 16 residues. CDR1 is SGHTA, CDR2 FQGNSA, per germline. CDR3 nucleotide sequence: TGTGCCAGCAGCTTCCTGGGACAGGGGGCGGGAGAGACCCAGTACTTC. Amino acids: CASSFLGQGAGETQYF.

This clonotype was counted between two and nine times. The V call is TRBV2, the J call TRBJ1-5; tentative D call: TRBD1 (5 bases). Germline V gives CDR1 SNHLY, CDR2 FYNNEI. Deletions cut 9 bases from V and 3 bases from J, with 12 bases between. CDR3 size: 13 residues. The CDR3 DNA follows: TGTGCCAGTCACCGGGACGCCAATCAGCCCCAGCATTTT. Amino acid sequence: CASHRDANQPQHF.

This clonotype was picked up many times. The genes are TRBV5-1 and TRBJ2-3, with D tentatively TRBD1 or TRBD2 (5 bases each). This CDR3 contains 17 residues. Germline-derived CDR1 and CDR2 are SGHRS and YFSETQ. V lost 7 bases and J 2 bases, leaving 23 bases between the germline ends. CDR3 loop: CASGNRGPVGPTDTQYF. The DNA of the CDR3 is TGCGCCAGCGGAAACCGGGGCCCGGTTGGGCCCACAGATACGCAGTATTTT.

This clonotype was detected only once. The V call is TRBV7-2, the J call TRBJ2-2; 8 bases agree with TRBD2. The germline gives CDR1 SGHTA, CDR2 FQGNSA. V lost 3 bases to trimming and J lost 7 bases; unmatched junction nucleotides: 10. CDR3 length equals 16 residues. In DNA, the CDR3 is TGTGCCAGCAGCTTCCAAGCGGGAGATGGGGGCGGGGAGCTGTTTTTT. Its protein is CASSFQAGDGGGELFF.

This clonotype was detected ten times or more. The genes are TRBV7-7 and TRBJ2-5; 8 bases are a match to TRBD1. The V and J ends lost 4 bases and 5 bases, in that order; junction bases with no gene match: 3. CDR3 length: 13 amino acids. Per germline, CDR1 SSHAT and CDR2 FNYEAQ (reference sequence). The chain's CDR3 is CASSSTGAETQYF. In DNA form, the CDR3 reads TGTGCCAGCAGCTCGACAGGGGCGGAGACCCAGTACTTC.

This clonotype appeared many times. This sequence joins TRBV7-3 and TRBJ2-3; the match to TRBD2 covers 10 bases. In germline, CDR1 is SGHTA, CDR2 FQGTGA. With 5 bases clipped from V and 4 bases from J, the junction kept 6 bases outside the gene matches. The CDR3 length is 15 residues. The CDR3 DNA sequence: TGTGCCAGCAGCGCGACTAGCGGGTCGGCAGATACGCAGTATTTT. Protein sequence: CASSATSGSADTQYF.

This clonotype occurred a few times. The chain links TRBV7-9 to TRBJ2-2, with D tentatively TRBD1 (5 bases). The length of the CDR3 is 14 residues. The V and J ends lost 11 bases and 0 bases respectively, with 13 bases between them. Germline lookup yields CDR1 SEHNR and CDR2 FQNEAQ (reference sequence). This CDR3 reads CAVGQAANTGELFF. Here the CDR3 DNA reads TGTGCCGTAGGACAAGCTGCGAACACCGGGGAGCTGTTTTTT.

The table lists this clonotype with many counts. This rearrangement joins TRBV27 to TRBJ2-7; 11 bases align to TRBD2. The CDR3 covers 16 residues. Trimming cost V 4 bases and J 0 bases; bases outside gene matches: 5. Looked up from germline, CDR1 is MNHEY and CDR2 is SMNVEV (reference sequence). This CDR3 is CASSSIAGGSSYEQYF. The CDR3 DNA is TGTGCCAGCAGTTCGATAGCGGGAGGGAGCTCCTACGAGCAGTACTTC.

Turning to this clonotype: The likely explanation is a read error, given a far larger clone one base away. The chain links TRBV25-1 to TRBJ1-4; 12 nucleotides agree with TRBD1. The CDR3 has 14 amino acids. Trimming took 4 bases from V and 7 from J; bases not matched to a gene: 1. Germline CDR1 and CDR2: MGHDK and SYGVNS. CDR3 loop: CASSGGQGAEKLFF. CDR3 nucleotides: TGTGCCAGCAGTGGGGGACAGGGGGCTGAAAAACTGTTTTTT.

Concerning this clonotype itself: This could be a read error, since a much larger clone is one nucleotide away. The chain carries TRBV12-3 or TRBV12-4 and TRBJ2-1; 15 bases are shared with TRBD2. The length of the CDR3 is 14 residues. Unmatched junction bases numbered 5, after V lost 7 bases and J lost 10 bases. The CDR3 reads CASKGTSGRPEQFF. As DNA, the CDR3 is TGTGCCAGCAAAGGGACTAGCGGGAGGCCGGAGCAGTTCTTC.